The 27 T cell receptor beta chains below all came from one sample that was sequenced in a study of T cell responses to AZD1222 COVID-19 vaccine. The method was immunoSEQ multiplex PCR; TCRdb's version includes in-frame clones alone and lacks a portion of them. The sample comprises about 120,000 clones, 85% to 95% of which are singletons, and approximately 3.1% rests with the top ten. The sample consisted of peripheral blood, taken on day 0 of AZD1222 vaccination. The origin of the receptors is an adult in good health.

This clone appeared once. The genes are TRBV21-1 and TRBJ1-2; the tabulated D call, TRBD1, remains unverified against the DNA. TRBV21-1 corresponds to a pseudogene. The CDR3 loop spans 15 amino acids. The CDR3 DNA follows: TGTGCCAGCTCAGCAAAATTACAGGAACTCTATGGCTACACCTTC. Protein sequence: CASSAKLQELYGYTF.

CDR3 amino acids: CASNLQGMGTEAFF. In DNA form, the CDR3 reads TGTGCCAGTAACCTACAGGGTATGGGCACTGAAGCTTTCTTT. The chain links TRBV19 to TRBJ1-1, with D maybe TRBD1 (6 bases). The germline CDR1 and CDR2 sequences are LNHDA and SQIVND (reference sequence). V lost 7 bases and J lost 4, with 16 bases in between. The CDR3 has 14 amino acids.

The chain has TRBV5-3 and TRBJ1-5; D not certain. TRBV5-3 is an open reading frame, and its role is uncertain. The CDR3 has 15 amino acids. V shed 2 bases and J shed 2 bases, with 11 bases lying between them. CDR3 DNA sequence: TGTGCCAGAAGCTTACGTATGAGGGGCAATCAGCCCCAGCATTTT. This encodes CARSLRMRGNQPQHF.

The chain couples TRBV5-8 to TRBJ1-6; D not certain. Germline V gene lookup returns CDR1 SGHTS and CDR2 YDEGEE. The CDR3 extends over 16 amino acids. Between the trimmed V and J ends, which lost 0 bases and 10 bases, there was a span of 17 bases. CDR3: CASSLGLHEAESPLHF. DNA of the CDR3: TGTGCCAGCAGCTTGGGGCTACACGAGGCGGAATCACCCCTCCACTTT.

This sequence joins TRBV27 and TRBJ1-5, with D possibly TRBD1 on 5 matching bases. This CDR3 is 12 amino acids long. V lost 4 bases and J lost 7, with 8 bases in between. Per germline, CDR1 MNHEY and CDR2 SMNVEV (reference sequence). The CDR3 loop reads CASSSGTQPQHF. CDR3 coding DNA: TGTGCCAGCAGTTCCGGGACCCAGCCCCAGCATTTT.

V gene TRBV6-5 combines with J gene TRBJ1-2; possible D gene TRBD1, 5 bases. The CDR3 contains 13 residues. CDR1 is MNHEY, CDR2 SVGAGI, per germline. V was pared by 6 bases and J by 1 base, with 9 bases between. The CDR3: CASRIRGNYGYTF. The CDR3 DNA reads TGTGCCAGCAGGATAAGGGGTAACTATGGCTACACCTTC.

This sequence joins TRBV18 and TRBJ2-2, with D unclear. Trimming cost V 2 bases and J 6 bases, with 1 base left between them. The CDR3 consists of 11 residues. In germline, CDR1 is KGHSH, CDR2 LQKENI. The CDR3 region has the DNA TGTGCCAGCTCACCATCCGGGGAGCTGTTTTTT. It translates to CASSPSGELFF.

This clone has just one count. CDR3: CASSPQWGSGRNTIYF. DNA for the CDR3: TGCGCCAGCAGCCCCCAATGGGGAAGTGGGAGAAACACCATATATTTT. The chain uses TRBV4-1 and TRBJ1-3; no clear D gene. Germline CDR1 is MGHRA and CDR2 is YSYEKL. V shed 4 bases and J shed 5 bases, with 18 bases lying between them. There are 16 residues in the CDR3.

The DNA of the CDR3 is TGTGCCAGCAGAGAGCCGGGTAGATTCCGGAAATACTACGAGCAGTACTTC. Protein product: CASREPGRFRKYYEQYF. The genes are TRBV2 and TRBJ2-7, with unresolved D. The CDR3 is 17 amino acids. Germline CDR1 is SNHLY and CDR2 is FYNNEI. The ends were cut back, 6 bases at V and 3 bases at J, with 24 bases in the middle. Filled out from reference TRBV2 and TRBJ2-7, the complete variable domain reads EPEVTQTPSHQVTQMGQEVILRCVPISNHLYFYWYRQILGQKVEFLVSFYNNEISEKSEIFDDQFSVERPDGSNFTLKIRSTKLEDSAMYFCASREPGRFRKYYEQYFGPGTRLTVT.

The rearrangement links TRBV27 to TRBJ1-1, with D possibly being TRBD1 (5 bases). V shed 7 bases and J shed 0 bases, with 18 bases lying between them. Germline CDR1 and CDR2: MNHEY and SMNVEV (reference sequence). The length of the CDR3 is 16 residues. CDR3 bases: TGTGCCAGCATCTCCGGGGGGGGAGCGATGAACACTGAAGCTTTCTTT. Residues: CASISGGGAMNTEAFF.

The J gene is TRBJ1-6, the V gene TRBV6-6, with D perhaps matching TRBD1 (6 bases). This CDR3 spans 16 amino acids. V was cut by 4 bases and J by 8 bases, with 18 bases left in between. CDR1 and CDR2 (germline): MNHNY, SVGAGI (reference sequence). CDR3 region: CASSWGAGAFDSPLHF. The CDR3 coding sequence is TGTGCCAGCAGTTGGGGGGCAGGGGCCTTCGATTCACCCCTCCACTTT.

V gene TRBV9 combines with J gene TRBJ2-3; 9 bases are shared with TRBD2. V dropped 2 bases and J dropped 3; count of bases not matched to a gene: 7. CDR1 and CDR2 (germline): SGDLS, YYNGEE. The CDR3 is 16 amino acids. CDR3 coding DNA: TGTGCCAGCAGCGTTAGCGGGAGAATACCTACAGATACGCAGTATTTT. Residues: CASSVSGRIPTDTQYF.

The CDR3 sequence is CASSWGQDHTGELFF. CDR3 bases: TGTGCCAGCAGCTGGGGACAGGATCACACCGGGGAGCTGTTTTTT. The V and J genes are TRBV7-6 and TRBJ2-2, with 8 bases aligning to TRBD1. Looked up from germline, CDR1 is SGHVS and CDR2 is FNYEAQ. CDR3 length: 15 residues. V trimming: 4 bases; J trimming: 3 bases; junction bases outside the gene matches: 4.

The CDR3 DNA follows: TGTGCCAGCAGCTTAGGAGGGCACGGTGAGCAGTTCTTC. Encoded protein: CASSLGGHGEQFF. This chain joins TRBV7-7 and TRBJ2-1; D might be TRBD2 (5 bases). The germline V and J ends were trimmed by 1 base and 9 bases, with 10 bases remaining between them. Germline V lookup: CDR1 SSHAT, CDR2 FNYEAQ (reference sequence). The CDR3 is 13 residues long. The full variable domain, in which reference TRBV7-7 and TRBJ2-1 provide the parts outside the CDR3, is GAGVSQSPRYKVTKRGQDVTLRCDPISSHATLYWYQQALGQGPEFLTYFNYEAQPDKSGLPSDRFSAERPEGSISTLTIQRTEQRDSAMYRCASSLGGHGEQFFGPGTRLTVL.

The chain couples TRBV6-5 to TRBJ1-6; TRBD1 is a possible D gene (5 bases). The CDR3 has 12 residues. The V gene lost 7 bases and the J gene lost 12 bases, with 13 bases spanning the gap. Germline V CDR1 and CDR2: MNHEY, SVGAGI. The CDR3 region is CASTRGLVPLHF. The CDR3 nucleotides read TGTGCCAGCACCCGGGGCCTCGTACCCCTCCACTTT.

The chain has TRBV5-1 and TRBJ2-7, with TRBD1 identical over 10 bases. With 4 bases clipped from V and 3 bases from J, the junction kept 7 bases outside the gene matches. This CDR3 has 15 residues. Germline CDR1 is SGHRS and CDR2 is YFSETQ. Here the CDR3 DNA reads TGCGCCAGCAGCCGTGGGACAGGGGATCTCTACGAGCAGTACTTC. It is translated as CASSRGTGDLYEQYF.

There are a few counts of this clone. The V gene is TRBV25-1, the J gene TRBJ2-3; 8 bases fit TRBD2. After removal of 6 bases from V and 0 bases from J, the junction contained 2 bases not matched to a gene. Germline values: CDR1 MGHDK, CDR2 SYGVNS. This CDR3 contains 14 residues. The CDR3 sequence is CASRTSVSTDTQYF. CDR3 in DNA: TGTGCCAGCAGGACTAGCGTTAGCACAGATACGCAGTATTTT.

The V and J genes are TRBV28 and TRBJ2-2; D unresolved. Germline V gene data show CDR1 as MDHEN and CDR2 as SYDVKM. The CDR3 length is 12 residues. V lost 4 bases, J lost 6 bases, and 6 bases lay in between. For the CDR3, the DNA is TGTGCCAGCAGTTCCAGAGCCGGGGAGCTGTTTTTT. It translates to CASSSRAGELFF.

This chain's CDR3 is CASSHLGTEAFF. CDR3 bases: TGTGCCAGCAGCCATTTAGGAACTGAAGCTTTCTTT. V and J are TRBV3-1 (or the pseudogene TRBV3-2) and TRBJ1-1; D gene unclear. CDR1 is LGHDT and CDR2 is YNNKEL in the germline V gene (reference sequence). The CDR3 totals 12 residues. V was clipped by 3 bases and J by 5 bases, with 7 bases between them.

J is TRBJ2-1 and V is TRBV15; D not resolved. Germline V CDR1 and CDR2: LNHNV, YYDKDF (reference sequence). Trimming removed 3 bases at V and 9 bases at J, with 9 bases between. CDR3 size: 12 residues. CDR3 residues: CATSRAAGEQFF. The CDR3 bases are TGTGCCACCAGCAGGGCCGCCGGTGAGCAGTTCTTC.

The chain recombines TRBV6-1 with TRBJ2-7; tentative D call: TRBD2 (6 bases). The CDR3 has 15 amino acids. Germline CDR1 reads MNHNS; CDR2 reads SASEGT. With 1 base removed from V and 4 bases from J, the gap between germline ends came to 14 bases. CDR3 coding DNA: TGTGCCAGCAGTGAAGGGGCGGGACTCATGTACGAGCAGTACTTC. Translation gives CASSEGAGLMYEQYF.

J is TRBJ2-2 and V is TRBV7-8, with D maybe TRBD1 (6 bases). V was trimmed by 5 bases and J by 0 bases, leaving 13 bases between them. Germline loops: CDR1 SGHVS, CDR2 FQNEAQ. The CDR3 is made up of 16 amino acids. The CDR3 spells CASSLFRTANTGELFF. DNA for the CDR3: TGTGCCAGCAGCCTTTTTCGGACAGCGAACACCGGGGAGCTGTTTTTT.

V gene TRBV27 combines with J gene TRBJ1-2; 8 bases line up with TRBD1. The CDR3 contains 15 residues. J lost 0 bases, V lost 6 bases, and 6 bases had no gene match. In germline, CDR1 is MNHEY, CDR2 SMNVEV (reference sequence). This chain's CDR3 is CASSPGQAPNYGYTF. The CDR3 DNA reads as TGTGCCAGCAGCCCGGGACAGGCCCCTAACTATGGCTACACCTTC.

This chain connects TRBV9 to TRBJ1-1, with a weak D call TRBD1 (6 bases). CDR1 SGDLS and CDR2 YYNGEE come from the germline V gene. This CDR3 has 19 residues. V lost 3 bases, J lost 0 bases, and 24 bases lay in between. CDR3 DNA sequence: TGTGCCAGCAGCGCGGGGGACGAGGGACAACTTTTGATGAACACTGAAGCTTTCTTT. Amino acids: CASSAGDEGQLLMNTEAFF.

This chain links TRBV5-1 with TRBJ2-7; 10 bases line up with TRBD2. The CDR3 is 14 residues long. V lost 8 bases and J lost 6; bases outside the gene matches: 11. Germline CDR1 and CDR2: SGHRS and YFSETQ. CDR3 amino acids: CASFNLAGDGEQYF. DNA for the CDR3: TGCGCCAGTTTTAACCTAGCGGGAGATGGCGAGCAGTACTTC. Complete variable domain (other parts from reference TRBV5-1 and TRBJ2-7): KAGVTQTPRYLIKTRGQQVTLSCSPISGHRSVSWYQQTPGQGLQFLFEYFSETQRNKGNFPGRFSGRQFSNSRSEMNVSTLELGDSALYLCASFNLAGDGEQYFGPGTRLTVT.

The chain links TRBV27 to TRBJ2-5; D is ambiguous. Germline CDR1 reads MNHEY; CDR2 reads SMNVEV (reference sequence). V gave up 2 bases and J gave up 0 bases, with 4 bases separating them. The CDR3 runs to 13 residues. CDR3 residues: CASSLRDQETQYF. In DNA form, the CDR3 reads TGTGCCAGCAGTTTAAGGGACCAAGAGACCCAGTACTTC.

This clone was recorded only once. The chain combines TRBV6-2 or TRBV6-3 with TRBJ2-2; TRBD2 aligns across 10 bases. Germline lookup yields CDR1 MNHEY and CDR2 SVGEGT. The CDR3 totals 15 residues. Unmatched junction bases numbered 3, after V lost 6 bases and J lost 2 bases. CDR3 DNA sequence: TGTGCCAGCAGCCTAGCGGGAGACAACACCGGGGAGCTGTTTTTT. Translation gives CASSLAGDNTGELFF.